This T cell receptor beta chain was captured by sequencing in a study of blood T cell repertoires in COVID-19. Study at large: Material from acute and convalescent COVID-19 was sourced from the United States, Italy and Spain.

Recruited during active infection, patients (from Seattle) were subsequently followed longitudinally. The germline V and J ends were trimmed by 0 bases and 2 bases, with 7 bases remaining between them. Germline CDR1 is LGHDT and CDR2 is YNNKEL (reference sequence). CDR3 size: 14 residues. Using immunoSEQ multiplex PCR, the repertoire was profiled, and TCRdb retains in-frame clones only, with some absent. The table has 350,000 or so clones, about 91% seen once. This TCR was recovered from a woman under 40 with COVID-19, enrolled during active disease. The sequenced sample was peripheral blood. The rearrangement uses TRBV3-1 (or the pseudogene TRBV3-2) and TRBJ1-2; D is unclear. The DNA of the CDR3 is TGTGCCAGCAGCCAAGATTGGCGGAACTATGGCTACACCTTC. Protein: CASSQDWRNYGYTF.